Below, one T cell receptor (beta chain) is given with its context. In the original processing: Cell counts per sample came from amplifying reference gene primers. Data came from immunoSEQ multiplex PCR; TCRdb stores just in-frame clones and leaves some out. D and trimming come from the DNA, and the V and J calls and clone size come from that table. This table has some 250,000 clones, about 89% appearing once. Deletions cut 0 bases from V and 4 bases from J, with 19 bases between. The CDR3 totals 18 residues. Germline values: CDR1 LGHNA, CDR2 YSLEER. This record belongs to a study of blood T cell repertoires in COVID-19. Assignment of participants to cohorts was predicated upon participant-reported clinical history.

The receptor was isolated from a man aged 40-55 years who had recovered from COVID-19. The V gene is TRBV4-3, the J gene TRBJ1-5; maybe TRBD1 (5 bases). The sequenced sample consisted of PBMCs or T cells enriched from blood (not recorded which). CDR3 residues: CASSQDGHTGGANQPQHF. In nucleotides, the CDR3 is TGCGCCAGCAGCCAAGATGGCCATACAGGTGGTGCAAATCAGCCCCAGCATTTT.